Below, 8 T cell receptor beta chains from the same sample are listed, as sequenced in a study of vaccination effects on CD4 cells after COVID-19. ViraFEST expansion of antigen-specific CD4+ T cells with viral peptide pools preceded sequencing. Once cultured for roughly nine days, the cells underwent separation to obtain CD4+ T cells. PCR confirmed that the person was infected with SARS-CoV-2 between March and December 2020. Libraries were prepared by immunoSEQ multiplex PCR; TCRdb keeps only in-frame clonotypes and omits some of them. The data hold under 80,000 clones, with 73% observed a single time. For these TCRs, the target antigens are not known. The specimen comprised CD4+ T cells from PBMCs cultured with HIV peptides, sampled before COVID-19 vaccination. Subset in this sample: HIV-1 Nef peptide pool negative control/reference culture. The source of these receptors is a human donor who had a prior SARS-CoV-2 infection.

The chain joins TRBV5-4 to TRBJ2-1, with 11 positions matching TRBD2. This CDR3 comprises 15 residues. In germline, CDR1 is SGHNT, CDR2 YYREEE (reference sequence). Trimming took 1 base from V and 5 from J; bases not matched to a gene: 2. CDR3 region: CASSLTSGSHNEQFF. The CDR3 DNA reads as TGTGCCAGCAGCTTGACTAGCGGGAGCCACAATGAGCAGTTCTTC.

This rearrangement joins TRBV6-2 or TRBV6-3 to TRBJ2-1; D perhaps matches TRBD2 (6 bases). Germline CDR1 reads MNHEY; CDR2 reads SVGEGT. The CDR3 has 17 residues. With 5 bases removed from V and 1 base from J, the gap between germline ends came to 18 bases. The CDR3 loop reads CASSDPDGGWSYNEQFF. The CDR3 DNA sequence: TGTGCCAGCAGTGACCCTGACGGAGGGTGGTCCTACAATGAGCAGTTCTTC.

This sequence joins TRBV2 and TRBJ2-3; no firm D call. This CDR3 has 15 residues. Germline V lookup: CDR1 SNHLY, CDR2 FYNNEI. V was trimmed by 2 bases and J by 2 bases, leaving 11 bases between them. The CDR3 reads CASSELGPYTDTQYF. CDR3 bases: TGTGCCAGCAGTGAACTGGGTCCTTACACAGATACGCAGTATTTT.

The count of this clone is one. The chain is built from TRBV5-6 and TRBJ1-4, with D uncertain. Germline V CDR1 and CDR2: SGHDT, YYEEEE. Trimming shortened V by 1 base and J by 7 bases, and 14 bases separated the two germline ends. This CDR3 spans 15 amino acids. The CDR3 here is CASSLRSGRGEKLFF. The CDR3 DNA sequence: TGTGCCAGCAGCTTGCGGTCTGGGCGAGGTGAAAAACTGTTTTTT.

The rearrangement uses TRBV10-1 and TRBJ1-1; 10 positions agree with TRBD1. The CDR3 loop spans 14 amino acids. CDR1 is WNHNN, CDR2 SYGVQD, per germline (reference sequence). Unmatched junction bases numbered 10, after V lost 7 bases and J lost 8 bases. CDR3: CASTRGTGVLEAFF. The DNA for the CDR3 is TGCGCCAGCACACGCGGGACAGGGGTTTTAGAAGCTTTCTTT.

This chain links TRBV5-6 with TRBJ2-7, with TRBD1 matching over 8 bases. The CDR3 has 15 amino acids. The germline V gene has CDR1 SGHDT and CDR2 YYEEEE. The J segment lost 6 bases and the V segment lost 4 bases, leaving 12 bases of the junction unmatched. CDR3: CASSKNGQGFTEQYF. In nucleotides, the CDR3 is TGTGCCAGCAGCAAAAACGGACAGGGTTTTACCGAGCAGTACTTC.

The chain carries TRBV6-6 and TRBJ1-1; maybe TRBD1 (5 bases). The CDR3 sequence is 15 residues long. CDR1 is MNHNY and CDR2 is SVGAGI in the germline V gene (reference sequence). V shed 0 bases and J shed 1 base, with 9 bases lying between them. CDR3 sequence reads: CASSYSGVSNTEAFF. The CDR3, as DNA: TGTGCCAGCAGTTACTCGGGGGTTTCGAACACTGAAGCTTTCTTT.

Remarks on this clone: The same CDR3 is also encoded by other DNA sequences in this sample. The rearrangement links TRBV7-9 to TRBJ1-1; no definite D call. Trimming took 3 bases from V and 1 from J, leaving 6 bases between them. CDR1 is SEHNR, CDR2 FQNEAQ, per germline (reference sequence). CDR3 size: 13 residues. The CDR3 DNA follows: TGTGCCAGCAGCTTCGACCCGAACACTGAAGCTTTCTTT. Protein: CASSFDPNTEAFF.